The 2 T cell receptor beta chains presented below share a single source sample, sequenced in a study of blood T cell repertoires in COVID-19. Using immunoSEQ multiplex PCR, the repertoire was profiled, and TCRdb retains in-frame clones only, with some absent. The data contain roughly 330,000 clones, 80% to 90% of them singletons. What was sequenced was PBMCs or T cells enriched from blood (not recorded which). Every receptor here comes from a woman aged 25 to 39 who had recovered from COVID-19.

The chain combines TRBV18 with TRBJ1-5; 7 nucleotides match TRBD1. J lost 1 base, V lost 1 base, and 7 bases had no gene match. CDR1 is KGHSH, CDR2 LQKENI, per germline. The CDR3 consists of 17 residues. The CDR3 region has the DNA TGTGCCAGCTCACCACGAAGGGGGCGGGCGAGCAATCAGCCCCAGCATTTT. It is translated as CASSPRRGRASNQPQHF.

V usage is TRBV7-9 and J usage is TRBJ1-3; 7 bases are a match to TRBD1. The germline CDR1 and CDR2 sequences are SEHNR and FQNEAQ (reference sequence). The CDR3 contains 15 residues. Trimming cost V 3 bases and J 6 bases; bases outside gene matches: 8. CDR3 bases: TGTGCCAGCAGCTTTCTTGACAGGGATGAAAACACCATATATTTT. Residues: CASSFLDRDENTIYF.